This T cell receptor (beta chain) was profiled in a study of blood T cell repertoires in COVID-19. The overall study: Acute and convalescent COVID-19 samples came from the United States, Italy and Spain. From T cells, B-cell-depleted T cells, or PBMCs came the material, which was cDNA or gDNA.

This CDR3 region has 13 residues. Losses at the gene ends were 3 bases for V and 8 bases for J; bases not matched to a gene: 5. Per the original data handling: From reference gene primer amplification, estimates of nucleated cell counts were derived. Method: immunoSEQ multiplex PCR; TCRdb's copy keeps in-frame clones and lacks some. V and J calls and clone size follow that table, whereas D and trimming were derived from the DNA. The table has roughly 280,000 clones, roughly 88% seen once. The material sequenced was peripheral blood. The gene calls are TRBV12-3 or TRBV12-4 and TRBJ1-2, with 8 nucleotides matching TRBD1. The receptor was derived from a woman aged 70-85 years with acute or convalescent COVID-19. CDR3 sequence reads: CASSFRTGRGYTF. Here the CDR3 DNA reads TGTGCCAGCAGTTTTAGGACAGGGAGAGGCTACACCTTC.